The clone carrying this TCR beta chain was counted ten times or more. Antigen: not known. At one end, the junction sequence differs from germline, possibly due to a read error. This entry belongs to a study of beta chain features in type 1 diabetes. Looked up from germline, CDR1 is MDHEN and CDR2 is SYDVKM. The CDR3 is 12 amino acids. Study-wide results and limits: Across patients, naive, central memory and Treg TCRB repertoires exhibited apparently greater similarity than was observed across healthy donors. cDNA-based reads could over-represent cells with high TCR expression. A moderate, significant TCRB CDR3 shortening appeared in type 1 diabetes across four CD4+ subsets.

Expressed TCRB transcripts were sequenced because the isolated RNA had all been reverse transcribed beforehand. Sequencing of naive, central memory and regulatory T cell samples gave an average of roughly 3.5 million reads. Using immunoSEQ multiplex PCR, the repertoire was profiled, and TCRdb retains in-frame clones only, with some absent. The sample has under 150,000 clones; roughly 10% are singletons. The receptor's source is a man aged 25 to 40 with type 1 diabetes. This rearrangement joins TRBV28 to TRBJ1-5; maybe TRBD1 (6 bases). Sequences were obtained from central memory CD4+ T cells from blood. CDR3: CASSRRTEGVQF. The CDR3 nucleotides are TGTGCCAGCAGCCGAAGGACAGAAGGAGTGCAGTTT.